Listed below are T cell receptor beta chains from one sample, sequenced in a study of CXCR3-negative and CXCR3-positive naive CD8 T cells. TCRdb re-called the 5' RACE reads; every CDR3 protein appears as one record, without DNA. The sample totals about 57,000 distinct CDR3 sequences. The sequencing input was memory CD8+ T cells from blood. The receptors derive from a human donor in good health. Some clones in this sample may be carry-over from other donors' samples. The CDR3 runs from the conserved cysteine through the conserved F or W.

>TRBV29-1|TRBJ2-1
CSVEDWVAEQFF
>TRBV27|TRBJ2-1
CASSLISPGGVNEQFF
>TRBV12-3/TRBV12-4|TRBJ1-1
CASSSGQGTVNTEAFF
>TRBV7-8|TRBJ1-2
CASSLTHYNRGGYGYTF
>TRBV4-2|TRBJ1-1
CASSQDNEAFF
>TRBV7-9|TRBJ2-7
CASSFEGYEQYF
>TRBV5-1|TRBJ2-2
CASSLRQGRDGELFF
>TRBV7-2|TRBJ2-1
CASKLSGGADNEQFF
>TRBV5-1|TRBJ2-7
CASSLDGGASEQYF
>TRBV29-1|TRBJ2-1
CSAEVDLGLQYNEQFF
>TRBV12-3/TRBV12-4|TRBJ2-3
CASSLIAGAPTDTQYF
>TRBV29-1|TRBJ2-7
CSVEAPGLSSYEQYF
>TRBV29-1|TRBJ1-1
CSVGFEVNGAFF
>TRBV7-9|TRBJ1-4
CASSPPARINEKLFF
>TRBV12-3/TRBV12-4|TRBJ2-1
CASRPESTGNEQFF
>TRBV29-1|TRBJ2-7
CSVRTSDSYEQYF
>TRBV29-1|TRBJ1-1
CSVAPTGMNTEAFF
>TRBV29-1|TRBJ2-7
CSVLDRGRFEGSYEQYF
>TRBV6-2/TRBV6-3|TRBJ2-7
CASSLTGQNSYEQYF
>TRBV28|TRBJ2-5
CASSPPDRYDTLQETQYF
>TRBV21-1|TRBJ1-5
CASSKVAGLGSNQPQHF
>TRBV7-9|TRBJ2-1
CASSPPGHYEQFF
>TRBV20-1|TRBJ1-1
CSAREIRGREEAFF
>TRBV13|TRBJ1-1
CASSLGGSAEAFF
>TRBV29-1|TRBJ1-4
CSGVANEKLFF
>TRBV12-3/TRBV12-4|TRBJ1-1
CASSLGLTEAFF
>TRBV4-3|TRBJ2-1
CASSQDPTRYNEQFF